A single sample gave rise to the 18 T cell receptor beta chains below, sequenced in a study of vaccination effects on CD4 cells after COVID-19. The antigens for these receptors are not known. Sequenced by immunoSEQ multiplex PCR; TCRdb stores in-frame clones only, minus some. This table has approximately 25,000 clones, roughly two thirds appearing once. In the ViraFEST assay, antigen-specific CD4+ clonotypes were identified by expansion after peptide-pool stimulation. Following an approximately eleven-day culture, CD4+ T cells were purified. Nucleocapsid antibodies were negative in the vaccine recipients, who had never had SARS-CoV-2 infection. This material consisted of CD4+ T cells from PBMCs cultured with SARS-CoV-2 spike peptides, taken before COVID-19 vaccination. Every receptor here comes from a human donor who received a COVID-19 vaccine.

The CDR3 is CASSGSGLKETQYF. In DNA, the CDR3 is TGTGCCAGCAGCGGGAGCGGACTAAAAGAGACCCAGTACTTC. The chain carries TRBV7-8 and TRBJ2-5; tentative D call: TRBD2 (6 bases). The V end was cut by 5 bases, the J end by 3 bases, with 13 bases between. Germline V gene data show CDR1 as SGHVS and CDR2 as FQNEAQ. The CDR3 has 14 residues.

This rearrangement joins TRBV19 to TRBJ2-3; D possibly corresponds to TRBD2 (6 bases). Germline V CDR1 and CDR2: LNHDA, SQIVND (reference sequence). This CDR3 contains 16 residues. V was pared by 6 bases and J by 1 base, with 17 bases between. CDR3 nucleotides: TGTGCCAGTAGGGATAGGCGGGGAGGAGGCACAGATACGCAGTATTTT. Protein product: CASRDRRGGGTDTQYF. Filled out from reference TRBV19 and TRBJ2-3, the complete variable domain reads DGGITQSPKYLFRKEGQNVTLSCEQNLNHDAMYWYRQDPGQGLRLIYYSQIVNDFQKGDIAEGYSVSREKKESFPLTVTSAQKNPTAFYLCASRDRRGGGTDTQYFGPGTRLTVL.

This clone showed up just a few times. The rearrangement links TRBV5-1 to TRBJ1-6; D not certain. V was clipped by 2 bases and J by 15 bases, with 21 bases between them. The germline gives CDR1 SGHRS, CDR2 YFSETQ. The CDR3 spans 15 residues. CDR3 coding DNA: TGCGCCAGCAGCTTAGACGGACTGGCGGAATCGTACCTCCACTTT. Protein sequence: CASSLDGLAESYLHF. The full variable domain, in which reference TRBV5-1 and TRBJ1-6 provide the parts outside the CDR3, is KAGVTQTPRYLIKTRGQQVTLSCSPISGHRSVSWYQQTPGQGLQFLFEYFSETQRNKGNFPGRFSGRQFSNSRSEMNVSTLELGDSALYLCASSLDGLAESYLHFGNGTRLTVT.

This clone was detected a few times. V gene TRBV2 combines with J gene TRBJ2-4; 8 bases map to TRBD2. Per germline, CDR1 SNHLY and CDR2 FYNNEI. V shed 5 bases, J shed 16 bases, and the junction held 10 bases outside the gene matches. The CDR3 loop spans 12 amino acids. The CDR3 here is CASSTGTRHSYF. CDR3 bases: TGTGCCAGCAGTACCGGGACTAGACATAGTTACTTC.

V and J are TRBV10-1 and TRBJ1-5; a possible D gene is TRBD1 (5 bases). Germline lookup yields CDR1 WNHNN and CDR2 SYGVQD (reference sequence). The V and J ends lost 3 bases and 3 bases respectively, with 24 bases between them. This CDR3 region has 19 residues. The CDR3 here is CASSEGLMSGRYSNQPQHF. The CDR3 DNA sequence: TGCGCCAGCAGTGAAGGGTTAATGTCAGGGAGATACTCCAATCAGCCCCAGCATTTT.

The chain uses TRBV9 and TRBJ2-5, with a tentative D call TRBD1 (5 bases). CDR3 length: 14 amino acids. Deletions cut 0 bases from V and 1 base from J, with 7 bases between. The germline gives CDR1 SGDLS, CDR2 YYNGEE. CDR3: CASSVGRAQETQYF. The CDR3 coding sequence is TGTGCCAGCAGCGTAGGCAGGGCCCAAGAGACCCAGTACTTC. The entire variable domain, with the rest obtained from reference TRBV9 and TRBJ2-5, is as follows: DSGVTQTPKHLITATGQRVTLRCSPRSGDLSVYWYQQSLDQGLQFLIQYYNGEERAKGNILERFSAQQFPDLHSELNLSSLELGDSALYFCASSVGRAQETQYFGPGTRLLVL.

This clone has just a few counts. The chain recombines TRBV5-4 with TRBJ2-2, with no clear D. Deletions cut 3 bases from V and 4 bases from J, with 4 bases between. Germline CDR1 SGHNT, CDR2 YYREEE (reference sequence). The CDR3 is 12 amino acids. This CDR3 reads CASSSSTGELFF. Here the CDR3 DNA reads TGTGCCAGCAGCTCCTCCACCGGGGAGCTGTTTTTT.

The CDR3 reads CSVDYWPPQGRTDTQYF. CDR3 bases: TGCAGCGTTGACTACTGGCCCCCACAGGGAAGGACAGATACGCAGTATTTT. The rearrangement uses TRBV29-1 and TRBJ2-3; D may be TRBD1 (6 bases). Germline CDR1 reads SQVTM; CDR2 reads ANQGSEA. The CDR3 runs to 17 residues. Trimming stripped 3 bases from V and 3 bases from J, with 22 bases between.

This clone was counted a single time. The chain carries TRBV11-2 and TRBJ2-7; D unresolved. CDR3 size: 17 residues. The germline V gene encodes CDR1 SGHAT and CDR2 FQNNGV. Trimming cost V 5 bases and J 1 base, with 21 bases left between them. CDR3 DNA sequence: TGTGCCAGCAGCCTATCCTCGGGTGGTTTGGCTTCCTACGAGCAGTACTTC. This codes for CASSLSSGGLASYEQYF.

The chain links TRBV11-2 to TRBJ1-6; D remains ambiguous. Germline CDR1 and CDR2: SGHAT and FQNNGV. CDR3 length: 15 amino acids. V lost 4 bases, J lost 6 bases, and 13 bases lay in between. As DNA, the CDR3 is TGTGCCAGCAGCTCTTCCACCTCTTTTAATTCACCCCTCCACTTT. Protein product: CASSSSTSFNSPLHF.

The chain joins TRBV29-1 to TRBJ2-7; no clear D gene. This CDR3 spans 12 amino acids. Germline V gives CDR1 SQVTM, CDR2 ANQGSEA. Between the trimmed V and J ends, which lost 6 bases and 0 bases, there was a span of 9 bases. For the CDR3, the DNA is TGCAGCGTAAAACAAACCTCCTACGAGCAGTACTTC. Its translation is CSVKQTSYEQYF.

This clone appeared a single time. J is TRBJ1-3 and V is TRBV6-1, with a tentative D call TRBD1 (6 bases). Per germline, CDR1 MNHNS and CDR2 SASEGT. The CDR3 totals 17 residues. Trimming took 2 bases from V and 0 from J, leaving 14 bases between them. The CDR3 DNA reads TGTGCCAGCAGTGAATTAGGGGGGCAGGGCTCTGGAAACACCATATATTTT. Protein: CASSELGGQGSGNTIYF.

The gene calls are TRBV12-3 or TRBV12-4 and TRBJ2-7, with a tentative D call TRBD1 (5 bases). The CDR3 spans 13 residues. Trimming removed 6 bases from V and 2 bases from J, with 11 bases in between. Written as DNA, the CDR3 is TGTGCCAGCAGGCCCACAGGTACCTACGAGCAGTACTTC. Translating gives CASRPTGTYEQYF.

V usage is TRBV12-5 and J usage is TRBJ2-3; D remains ambiguous. This CDR3 has 16 amino acids. V lost 4 bases and J lost 0, with 14 bases in between. Germline values: CDR1 LGHNT, CDR2 FRNRAP. The CDR3 spells CASGSRLGVSTDTQYF. Here the CDR3 DNA reads TGTGCTAGTGGTTCGCGCCTAGGCGTTAGCACAGATACGCAGTATTTT.

This chain uses TRBV6-5 with TRBJ1-5; tentatively, D is TRBD1 (6 bases). The CDR3 totals 15 residues. Germline V gene sequence: CDR1 MNHEY, CDR2 SVGAGI. With 6 bases removed from V and 1 base from J, the gap between germline ends came to 13 bases. Here the CDR3 reads CASRSTGASNQPQHF. CDR3 nucleotides: TGTGCCAGCAGGTCAACGGGGGCCAGCAATCAGCCCCAGCATTTT.

The chain recombines TRBV19 with TRBJ1-5, with D perhaps TRBD1 (5 bases). Trimming took 3 bases from V and 0 from J, leaving 15 bases between them. Per germline, CDR1 LNHDA and CDR2 SQIVND (reference sequence). This CDR3 has 17 residues. CDR3 nucleotides: TGTGCCAGTAGTATTCAGCACGGGGACCTTAGCAATCAGCCCCAGCATTTT. This sequence encodes CASSIQHGDLSNQPQHF.

This clone was found a few times. The rearrangement uses TRBV12-3 or TRBV12-4 and TRBJ1-2; D call uncertain. There are 13 residues in the CDR3. V shed 2 bases and J shed 8 bases, with 12 bases lying between them. CDR3 DNA sequence: TGTGCCAGCAGTTTAATTCCATATGAGGGCTACACCTTC. This translates into CASSLIPYEGYTF.

The chain combines TRBV4-1 with TRBJ2-6; no clear D gene. V gave up 5 bases and J gave up 1 base, with 9 bases separating them. Per germline, CDR1 MGHRA and CDR2 YSYEKL. The CDR3 consists of 15 residues. The CDR3 sequence: CASSYAQSGANVLTF. Written as DNA, the CDR3 is TGCGCCAGCAGCTACGCGCAATCTGGGGCCAACGTCCTGACTTTC.